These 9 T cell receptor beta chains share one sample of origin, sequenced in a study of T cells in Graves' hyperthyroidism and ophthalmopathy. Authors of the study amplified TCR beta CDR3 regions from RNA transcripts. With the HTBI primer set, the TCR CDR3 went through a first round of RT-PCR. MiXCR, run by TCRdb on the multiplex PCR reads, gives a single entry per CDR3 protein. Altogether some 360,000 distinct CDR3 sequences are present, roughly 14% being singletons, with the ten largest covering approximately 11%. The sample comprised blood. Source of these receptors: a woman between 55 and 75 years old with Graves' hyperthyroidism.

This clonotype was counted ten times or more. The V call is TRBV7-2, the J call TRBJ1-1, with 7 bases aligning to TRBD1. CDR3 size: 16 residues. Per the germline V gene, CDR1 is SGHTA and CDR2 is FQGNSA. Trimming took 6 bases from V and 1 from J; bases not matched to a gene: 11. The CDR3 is CASRPGAGGANTEAFF. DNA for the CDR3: TGTGCCAGCAGACCCGGGGCAGGGGGGGCGAACACTGAAGCTTTCTTT.

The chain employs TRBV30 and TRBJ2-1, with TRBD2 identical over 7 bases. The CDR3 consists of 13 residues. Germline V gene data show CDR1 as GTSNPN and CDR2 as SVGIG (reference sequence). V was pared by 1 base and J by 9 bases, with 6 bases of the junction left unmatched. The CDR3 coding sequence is TGTGCCTGGAGTGGGGGGGGGGGAGTTGAGCAGTTCTTC. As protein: CAWSGGGGVEQFF.

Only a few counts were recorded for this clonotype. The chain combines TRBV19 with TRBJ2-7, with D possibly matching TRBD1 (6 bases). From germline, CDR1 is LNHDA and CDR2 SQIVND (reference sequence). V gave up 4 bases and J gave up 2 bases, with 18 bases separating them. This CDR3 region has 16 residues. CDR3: CASSNPWTAKAYEQYF. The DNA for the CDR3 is TGTGCCAGTAGTAACCCATGGACAGCGAAAGCCTACGAGCAGTACTTC.

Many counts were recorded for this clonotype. The CDR3 loop reads CATSSRQGVDTGELFF. CDR3 in DNA: TGTGCCACCAGCAGCCGACAGGGGGTTGACACCGGGGAGCTGTTTTTT. The chain has TRBV15 and TRBJ2-2; TRBD1 aligns across 9 bases. V shed 3 bases, J shed 3 bases, and the junction held 5 bases outside the gene matches. Germline lookup yields CDR1 LNHNV and CDR2 YYDKDF (reference sequence). The CDR3 is 16 residues long. The complete variable domain, with remaining parts taken from reference TRBV15 and TRBJ2-2, reads DAMVIQNPRYQVTQFGKPVTLSCSQTLNHNVMYWYQQKSSQAPKLLFHYYDKDFNNEADTPDNFQSRRPNTSFCFLDIRSPGLGDTAMYLCATSSRQGVDTGELFFGEGSRLTVL.

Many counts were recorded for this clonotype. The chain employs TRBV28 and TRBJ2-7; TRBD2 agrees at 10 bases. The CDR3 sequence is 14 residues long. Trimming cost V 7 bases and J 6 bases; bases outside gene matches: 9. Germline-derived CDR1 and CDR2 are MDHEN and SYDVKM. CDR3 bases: TGTGCCAGCACAAAGCCGGGACTAGCGAGCGAGCAGTACTTC. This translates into CASTKPGLASEQYF.

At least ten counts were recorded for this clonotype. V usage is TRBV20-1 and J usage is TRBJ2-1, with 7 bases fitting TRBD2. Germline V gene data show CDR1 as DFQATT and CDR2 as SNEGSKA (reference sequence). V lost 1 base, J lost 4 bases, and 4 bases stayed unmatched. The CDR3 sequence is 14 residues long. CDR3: CSARGSSGYNEQFF. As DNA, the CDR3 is TGCAGTGCTAGAGGCTCTAGCGGATACAATGAGCAGTTCTTC.

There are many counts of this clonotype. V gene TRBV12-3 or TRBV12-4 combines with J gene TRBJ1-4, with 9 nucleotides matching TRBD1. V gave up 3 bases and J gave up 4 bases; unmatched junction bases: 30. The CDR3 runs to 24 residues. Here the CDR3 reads CASSFSPGGQGFGWEVFDNEKLFF. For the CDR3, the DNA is TGTGCCAGCAGTTTCTCTCCTGGGGGACAGGGTTTTGGGTGGGAGGTTTTTGATAATGAAAAACTGTTTTTT.

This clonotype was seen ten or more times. The chain's CDR3 is CASSISTSASYEQYF. CDR3 nucleotides: TGTGCCAGCTCAATATCGACTAGCGCCTCCTACGAGCAGTACTTC. The rearrangement links TRBV18 to TRBJ2-7; TRBD2 aligns across 8 bases. The CDR3 sequence is 15 residues long. CDR1 KGHSH and CDR2 LQKENI come from the germline V gene. V was pared by 5 bases and J by 0 bases, with 6 bases of the junction left unmatched.

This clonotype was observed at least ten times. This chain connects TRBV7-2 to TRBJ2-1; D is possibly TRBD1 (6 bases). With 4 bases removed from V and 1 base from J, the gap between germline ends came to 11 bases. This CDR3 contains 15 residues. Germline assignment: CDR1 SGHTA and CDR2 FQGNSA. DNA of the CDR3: TGTGCCAGCAGCTACAGGGCAGGGTCCTACAATGAGCAGTTCTTC. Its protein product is CASSYRAGSYNEQFF.